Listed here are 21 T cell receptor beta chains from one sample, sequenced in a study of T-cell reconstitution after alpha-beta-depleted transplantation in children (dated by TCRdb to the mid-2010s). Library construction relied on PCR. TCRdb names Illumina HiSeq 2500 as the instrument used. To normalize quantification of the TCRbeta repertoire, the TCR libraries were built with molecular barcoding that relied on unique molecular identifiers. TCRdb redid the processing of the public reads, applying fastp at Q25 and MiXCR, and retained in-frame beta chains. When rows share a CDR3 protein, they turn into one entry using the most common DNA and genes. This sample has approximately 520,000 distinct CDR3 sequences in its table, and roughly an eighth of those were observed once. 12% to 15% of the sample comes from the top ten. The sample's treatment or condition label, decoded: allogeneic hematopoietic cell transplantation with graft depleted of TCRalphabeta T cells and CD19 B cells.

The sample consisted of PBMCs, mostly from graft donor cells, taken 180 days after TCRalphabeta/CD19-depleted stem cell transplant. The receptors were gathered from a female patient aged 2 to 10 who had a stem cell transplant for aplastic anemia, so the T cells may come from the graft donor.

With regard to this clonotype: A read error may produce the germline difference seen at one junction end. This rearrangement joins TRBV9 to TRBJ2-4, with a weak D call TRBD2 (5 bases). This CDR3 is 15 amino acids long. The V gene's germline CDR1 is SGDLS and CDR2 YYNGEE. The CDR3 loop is CASSVGTERRNSQYF. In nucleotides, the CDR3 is TGTGCCAGCAGCGTAGGCACAGAACGGAGGAACAGTCAGTACTTC.

Here the CDR3 reads CAWSIEGEQFF. The CDR3 nucleotides read TGTGCCTGGAGTATAGAGGGTGAGCAGTTCTTC. The chain couples TRBV30 to TRBJ2-1; perhaps TRBD2 as D (5 bases). This CDR3 has 11 residues. Germline-derived CDR1 and CDR2 are GTSNPN and SVGIG (reference sequence). V dropped 2 bases and J dropped 9 bases, with 8 bases sitting between them.

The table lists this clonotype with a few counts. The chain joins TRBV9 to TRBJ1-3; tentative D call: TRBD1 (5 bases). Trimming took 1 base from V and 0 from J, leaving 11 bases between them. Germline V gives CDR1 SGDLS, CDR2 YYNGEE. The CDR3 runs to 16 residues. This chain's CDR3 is CASSVWGPLSGNTIYF. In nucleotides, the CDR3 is TGTGCCAGCAGCGTATGGGGACCCCTCTCTGGAAACACCATATATTTT.

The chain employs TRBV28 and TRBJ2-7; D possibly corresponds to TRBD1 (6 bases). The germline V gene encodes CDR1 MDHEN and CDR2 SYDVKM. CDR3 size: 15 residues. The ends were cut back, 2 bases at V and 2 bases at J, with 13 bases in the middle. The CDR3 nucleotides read TGTGCCAGCAGTTTAGAGGGACACCTGGCCTACGAGCAGTACTTC. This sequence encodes CASSLEGHLAYEQYF.

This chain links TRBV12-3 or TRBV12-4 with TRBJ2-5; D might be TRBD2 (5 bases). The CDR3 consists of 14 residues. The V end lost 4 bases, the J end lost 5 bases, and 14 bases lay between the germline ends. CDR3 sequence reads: CASSSETNRETQYF. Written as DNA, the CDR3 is TGTGCCAGCAGTTCGGAGACTAACCGGGAGACCCAGTACTTC.

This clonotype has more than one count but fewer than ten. As DNA, the CDR3 is TGCAGTGCTAGAGACCCAGGGATATACATTCAGTACTTC. This sequence encodes CSARDPGIYIQYF. The genes are TRBV20-1 and TRBJ2-4, with D possibly being TRBD1 (5 bases). This CDR3 has 13 amino acids. Germline CDR1 and CDR2: DFQATT and SNEGSKA (reference sequence). V gave up 0 bases and J gave up 8 bases, with 11 bases separating them.

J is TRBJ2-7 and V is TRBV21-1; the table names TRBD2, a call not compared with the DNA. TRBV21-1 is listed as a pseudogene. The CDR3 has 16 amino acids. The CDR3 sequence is CASSKDPSGPYYEQYF. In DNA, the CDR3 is TGTGCCAGCAGCAAAGATCCTAGCGGTCCTTACTACGAGCAGTACTTC.

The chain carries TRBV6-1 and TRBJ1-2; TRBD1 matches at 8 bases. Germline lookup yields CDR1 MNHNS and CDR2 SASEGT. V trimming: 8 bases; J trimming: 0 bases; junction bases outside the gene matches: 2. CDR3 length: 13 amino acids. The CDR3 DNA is TGTGCCAGCTGGGGACAGGCTAACTATGGCTACACCTTC. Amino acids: CASWGQANYGYTF.

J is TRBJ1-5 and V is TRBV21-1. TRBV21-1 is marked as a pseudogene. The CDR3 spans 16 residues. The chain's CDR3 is CASSKGRRAFNQPQHF. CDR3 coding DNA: TGTGCCAGCAGCAAAGGAAGAAGGGCATTCAATCAGCCCCAGCATTTT.

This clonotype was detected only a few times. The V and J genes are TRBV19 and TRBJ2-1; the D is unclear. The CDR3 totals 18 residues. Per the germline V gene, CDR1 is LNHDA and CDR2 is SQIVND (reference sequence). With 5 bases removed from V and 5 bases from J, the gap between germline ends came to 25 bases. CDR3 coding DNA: TGTGCCAGTAGTCCACATACCCCTAATAGCCCGATCAACAATGAGCAGTTCTTC. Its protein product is CASSPHTPNSPINNEQFF.

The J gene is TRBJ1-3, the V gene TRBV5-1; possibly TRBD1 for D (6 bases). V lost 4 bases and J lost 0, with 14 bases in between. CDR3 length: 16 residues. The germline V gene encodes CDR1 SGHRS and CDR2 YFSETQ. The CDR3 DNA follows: TGCGCCAGCAGCGTTCCCGACAGGAGCTCTGGAAACACCATATATTTT. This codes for CASSVPDRSSGNTIYF.

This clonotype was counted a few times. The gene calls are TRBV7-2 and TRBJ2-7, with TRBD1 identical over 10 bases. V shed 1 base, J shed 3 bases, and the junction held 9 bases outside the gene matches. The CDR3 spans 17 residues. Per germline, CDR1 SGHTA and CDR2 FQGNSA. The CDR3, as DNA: TGTGCCAGCAGCTTAGTGATGGGGGGGGACAGGGGCTACGAGCAGTACGTC. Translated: CASSLVMGGDRGYEQYV.

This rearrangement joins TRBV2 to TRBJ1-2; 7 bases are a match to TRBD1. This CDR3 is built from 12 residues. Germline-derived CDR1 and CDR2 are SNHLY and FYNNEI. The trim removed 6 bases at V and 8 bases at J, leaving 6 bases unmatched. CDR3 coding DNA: TGTGCCAGCAGGGGGGACAGCTTGGGCTACACCTTC. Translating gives CASRGDSLGYTF. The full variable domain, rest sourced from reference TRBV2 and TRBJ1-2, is EPEVTQTPSHQVTQMGQEVILRCVPISNHLYFYWYRQILGQKVEFLVSFYNNEISEKSEIFDDQFSVERPDGSNFTLKIRSTKLEDSAMYFCASRGDSLGYTFGSGTRLTVV.

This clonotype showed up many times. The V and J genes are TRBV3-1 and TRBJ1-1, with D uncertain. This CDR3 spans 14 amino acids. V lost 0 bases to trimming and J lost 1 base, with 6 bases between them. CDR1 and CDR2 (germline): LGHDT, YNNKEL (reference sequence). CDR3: CASSQDPTNTEAFF. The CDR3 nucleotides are TGTGCCAGCAGCCAAGACCCCACGAACACTGAAGCTTTCTTT.

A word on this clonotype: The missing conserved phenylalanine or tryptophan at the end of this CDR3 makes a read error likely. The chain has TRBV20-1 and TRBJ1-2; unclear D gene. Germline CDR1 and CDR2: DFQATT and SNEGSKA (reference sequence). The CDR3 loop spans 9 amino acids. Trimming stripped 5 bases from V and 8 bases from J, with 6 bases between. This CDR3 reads CSAPIGYTL. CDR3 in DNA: TGCAGTGCTCCTATAGGCTACACCCTC.

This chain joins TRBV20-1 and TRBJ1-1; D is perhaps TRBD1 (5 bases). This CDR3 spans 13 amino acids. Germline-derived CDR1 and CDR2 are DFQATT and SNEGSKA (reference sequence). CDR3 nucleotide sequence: TGCACTCTCCGCGGGTGGGGGGACACTGAAGCTTTCTTT. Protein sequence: CTLRGWGDTEAFF.

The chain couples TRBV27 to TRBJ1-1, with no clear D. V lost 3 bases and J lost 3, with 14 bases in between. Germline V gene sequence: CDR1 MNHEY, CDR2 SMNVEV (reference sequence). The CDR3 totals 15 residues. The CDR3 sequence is CASSFTPGGHTEAFF. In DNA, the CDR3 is TGTGCCAGCAGTTTTACCCCAGGCGGGCACACTGAAGCTTTCTTT.

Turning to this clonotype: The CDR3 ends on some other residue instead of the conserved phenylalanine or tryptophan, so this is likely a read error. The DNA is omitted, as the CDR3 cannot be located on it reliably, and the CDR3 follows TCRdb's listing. The CDR3 protein is CASTRKVS. V gene TRBV7-9 combines with J gene TRBJ2-1. Inclusive of both ends, the CDR3 amounts to 8 amino acids. Germline CDR1 SEHNR, CDR2 FQNEAQ (reference sequence).

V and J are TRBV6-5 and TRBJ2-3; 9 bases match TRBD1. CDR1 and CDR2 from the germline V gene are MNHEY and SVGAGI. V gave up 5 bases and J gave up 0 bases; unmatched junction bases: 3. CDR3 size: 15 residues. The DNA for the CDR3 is TGTGCCAGCAGTAACAGGGGGCCTAGCACAGATACGCAGTATTTT. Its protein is CASSNRGPSTDTQYF.

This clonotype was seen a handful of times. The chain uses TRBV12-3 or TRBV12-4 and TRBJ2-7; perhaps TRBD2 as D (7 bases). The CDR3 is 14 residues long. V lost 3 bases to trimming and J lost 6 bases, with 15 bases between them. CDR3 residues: CASSLSGGKIEQYF. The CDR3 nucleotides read TGTGCCAGCAGTTTGTCGGGGGGCAAGATCGAGCAGTACTTC.

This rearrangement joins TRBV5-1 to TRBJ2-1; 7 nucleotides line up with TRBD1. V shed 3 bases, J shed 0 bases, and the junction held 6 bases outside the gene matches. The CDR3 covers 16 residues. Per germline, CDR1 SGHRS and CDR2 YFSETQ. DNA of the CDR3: TGCGCCAGCAGCTCAGTCGGGACAGCCTCCTACAATGAGCAGTTCTTC. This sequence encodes CASSSVGTASYNEQFF.